A selection of T cell receptor beta chains follows, all from one sample in a study of blood T cell repertoires in COVID-19. Generated by immunoSEQ multiplex PCR, the TCRdb table keeps only in-frame clones and is missing some. The sample holds about 170,000 clones; approximately 86% are singletons and the top ten take around 2.5%. Sequencing was done on a sample of peripheral blood. These receptors originate from a woman of 80 years or more with COVID-19, enrolled during active disease. Both conserved end residues are part of each CDR3. A D gene is named only where the DNA matches it firmly. Clone size is shown for a subset of rows, as once, few, many or a class of expanded clone.

>TRBJ2-3|TRBV3-1/TRBV3-2|TRBD2|-
TGTGCCAGCAGCCAAGGGGCGGGAGGGCGCGCAGATACGCAGTATTTT
CASSQGAGGRADTQYF
>TRBJ2-5|TRBV2|-|-
TGTGCCAGCAGTGAGCCACAGGGAATGACGGAGACCCAGTACTTC
CASSEPQGMTETQYF
>TRBJ2-3|TRBV5-6|TRBD2|-
TGTGCCAGCAGCTTGACTAGCGGCCCCACAGATACGCAGTATTTT
CASSLTSGPTDTQYF
>TRBJ1-1|TRBV19|-|-
TGTGCCAGTAGTATAGCAGGGGTGAGGACTGAAGCTTTCTTT
CASSIAGVRTEAFF
>TRBJ1-4|TRBV28|TRBD1|-
TGTGCCAGCAGTCCCAGGAGGGGGCGAACTAATGAAAAACTGTTTTTT
CASSPRRGRTNEKLFF
>TRBJ2-7|TRBV15|TRBD1|-
TGTGCCACCAGCAGAGATGGGACAGCCGACGACGAGCAGTACTTC
CATSRDGTADDEQYF
>TRBJ2-7|TRBV2|TRBD1|once
TGTGCCAGCAGGACAGGGGGCGCTGACGAGCAGTACTTC
CASRTGGADEQYF
>TRBJ2-1|TRBV4-1|-|-
TGCGCCAGCAGCCCCGACAGGAGCTCCTACAATGAGCAGTTCTTC
CASSPDRSSYNEQFF
>TRBJ1-4|TRBV7-2|-|few
TGTGCCAGCAGCTTAGCCATAGGGGCAGCAACTAATGAAAAACTGTTTTTT
CASSLAIGAATNEKLFF
>TRBJ2-2|TRBV7-6|TRBD2|-
TGTGCCAGCAGTCCTCTAGCGGGAGTGAATACCGGGGAGCTGTTTTTT
CASSPLAGVNTGELFF
>TRBJ2-7|TRBV4-2|TRBD2|-
TGTGCCAGCAGCCCACCCGGGGAGGGGTACGAGCAGTACTTC
CASSPPGEGYEQYF
>TRBJ2-1|TRBV9|TRBD2|-
TGTGCCAGCAGCGCTGGCGGGACTAGCGGGATACATGAGCAGTTCTTC
CASSAGGTSGIHEQFF
>TRBJ2-5|TRBV7-2|-|-
TGTGCCAGCAGCAGGAGGGCCGACGAGACCCAGTACTTC
CASSRRADETQYF
>TRBJ1-1|TRBV10-3|TRBD1|-
TGTGCCATCAGTGCCGACAGGGGGACTGAAGCTTTCTTT
CAISADRGTEAFF
>TRBJ2-5|TRBV3-1/TRBV3-2|TRBD1|-
TGTGCCAGCAGCCCCACAGGGGCCGGCCAAGAGACCCAGTACTTC
CASSPTGAGQETQYF
>TRBJ2-5|TRBV9|-|-
TGTGCCAGCAGCGTTTCCTCCAGTCTCCAAGAGACCCAGTACTTC
CASSVSSSLQETQYF
>TRBJ2-7|TRBV6-5|-|-
TGTGCCAGCCATTCATCCGGAGTCTACGAGCAGTACTTC
CASHSSGVYEQYF